Following are 4 T cell receptor beta chains from one sample sequenced in a study of blood T cell repertoires in COVID-19. Profiled with immunoSEQ multiplex PCR; TCRdb holds only in-frame clones, not every one. The sample holds 310,000 or so clones, about 87% seen once. The sequencing sample was made of PBMCs or T cells enriched from blood (not recorded which). The origin of the receptors is a woman under 30 who had recovered from COVID-19.

The V gene is TRBV7-9, the J gene TRBJ2-7; 8 positions match TRBD1. With V trimmed by 6 bases and J by 2 bases, 3 bases remained unmatched. From germline, CDR1 is SEHNR and CDR2 FQNEAQ (reference sequence). The CDR3 has 13 amino acids. The chain's CDR3 is CASRGTGTYEQYF. The CDR3 DNA reads as TGTGCCAGCAGAGGGACAGGAACCTACGAGCAGTACTTC.

V and J are TRBV28 and TRBJ2-1, with D tentatively TRBD1 (5 bases). From germline, CDR1 is MDHEN and CDR2 SYDVKM. The V end was cut by 5 bases, the J end by 6 bases, with 20 bases between. CDR3 length equals 16 residues. CDR3 DNA: TGTGCCAGCAGTCGCCAAGGGGCTAGATTAGGCAATGAGCAGTTCTTC. As protein: CASSRQGARLGNEQFF.

This chain links TRBV7-9 with TRBJ2-7, with 10 bases identical to TRBD1. Germline V CDR1 and CDR2: SEHNR, FQNEAQ (reference sequence). The CDR3 is 17 residues long. V was clipped by 5 bases and J by 7 bases; unmatched bases: 17. The CDR3 reads CASSPGTGAFESWEQYF. The CDR3 DNA reads TGTGCCAGCAGCCCCGGGACAGGGGCCTTCGAGTCGTGGGAGCAGTACTTC.

The chain couples TRBV5-6 to TRBJ1-1; no reliable D call. V was shortened by 4 bases and J by 1 base, with 8 bases between the two germline ends. The CDR3 covers 13 residues. CDR1 SGHDT and CDR2 YYEEEE come from the germline V gene. Here the CDR3 reads CASSGDGNTEAFF. The CDR3 nucleotides read TGTGCCAGCAGCGGAGACGGGAACACTGAAGCTTTCTTT.